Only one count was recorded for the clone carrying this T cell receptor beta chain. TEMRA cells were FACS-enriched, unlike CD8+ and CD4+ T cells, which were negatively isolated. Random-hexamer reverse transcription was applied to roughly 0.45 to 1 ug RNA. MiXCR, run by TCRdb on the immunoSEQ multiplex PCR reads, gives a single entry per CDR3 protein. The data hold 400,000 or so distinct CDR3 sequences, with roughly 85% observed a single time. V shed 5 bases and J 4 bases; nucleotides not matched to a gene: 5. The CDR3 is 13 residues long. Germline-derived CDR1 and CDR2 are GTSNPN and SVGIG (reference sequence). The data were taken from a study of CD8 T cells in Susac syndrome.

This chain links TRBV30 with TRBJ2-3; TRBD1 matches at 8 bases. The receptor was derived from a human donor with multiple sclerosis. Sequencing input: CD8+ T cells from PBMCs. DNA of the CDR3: TGTGCCTGGCAGGGGGCGGGTCCAGATACGCAGTATTTT. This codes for CAWQGAGPDTQYF. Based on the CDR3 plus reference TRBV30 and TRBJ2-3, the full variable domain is SQTIHQWPATLVQPVGSPLSLECTVEGTSNPNLYWYRQAAGRGLQLLFYSVGIGQISSEVPQNLSASRPQDRQFILSSKKLLLSDSGFYLCAWQGAGPDTQYFGPGTRLTVL.